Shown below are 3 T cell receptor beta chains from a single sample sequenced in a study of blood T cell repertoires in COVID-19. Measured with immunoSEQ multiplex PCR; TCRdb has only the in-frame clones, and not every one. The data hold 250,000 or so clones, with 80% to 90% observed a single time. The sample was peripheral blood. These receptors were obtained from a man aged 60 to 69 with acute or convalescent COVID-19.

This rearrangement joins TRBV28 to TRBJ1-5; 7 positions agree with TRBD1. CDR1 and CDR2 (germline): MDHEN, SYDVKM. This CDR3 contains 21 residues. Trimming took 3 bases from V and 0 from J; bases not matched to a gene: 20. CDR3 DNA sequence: TGTGCCAGCAGTTTCTCACTCTCGGACAGGATGATGGGTTATAGCAATCAGCCCCAGCATTTT. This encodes CASSFSLSDRMMGYSNQPQHF.

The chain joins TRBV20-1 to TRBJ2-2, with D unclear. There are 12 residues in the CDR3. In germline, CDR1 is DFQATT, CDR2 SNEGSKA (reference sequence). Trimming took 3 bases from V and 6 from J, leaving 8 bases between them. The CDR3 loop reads CSASTRPGELFF. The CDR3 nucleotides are TGCAGTGCTAGTACGCGGCCCGGGGAGCTGTTTTTT.

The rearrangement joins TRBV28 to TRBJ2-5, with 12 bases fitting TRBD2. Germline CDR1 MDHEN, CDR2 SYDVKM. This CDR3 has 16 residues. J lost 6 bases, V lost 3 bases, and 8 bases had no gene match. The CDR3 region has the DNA TGTGCCAGCAGTTTGTTTCTAGCGGGAGGGCCCCAGACCCAGTACTTC. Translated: CASSLFLAGGPQTQYF.